One sample yielded the 13 T cell receptor beta chains listed below, sequenced in a study of T cell repertoires in ileal Crohn's disease. Stated time point: neoterminal ileum biopsy at postoperative endoscopy, about 6 months after surgery. Here immunoSEQ multiplex PCR was the method, and the copy in TCRdb shows in-frame clones only, minus some. Of more than 10,000 clones in the sample, around 75% are singletons; the top ten hold around 15%. Sequencing was performed on ileal tissue. The source is an adult with Crohn's disease.

The chain couples TRBV2 to TRBJ2-2; 9 nucleotides agree with TRBD1. Trimming took 6 bases from V and 4 from J; bases not matched to a gene: 6. CDR3 length equals 15 residues. Germline V lookup: CDR1 SNHLY, CDR2 FYNNEI. The CDR3 reads CASRGDRVGTGELFF. CDR3 bases: TGTGCCAGCAGGGGGGACAGGGTAGGCACCGGGGAGCTGTTTTTT.

This sequence joins TRBV30 and TRBJ2-2; TRBD1 matches 7 bases. The CDR3 covers 15 residues. From germline, CDR1 is GTSNPN and CDR2 SVGIG (reference sequence). The V gene end was trimmed by 2 bases and the J gene end by 4 bases; junction bases not matched to a gene: 7. The CDR3 loop reads CAWSLVDRVTGELFF. The CDR3 bases are TGTGCCTGGAGTTTGGTCGACAGGGTCACCGGGGAGCTGTTTTTT.

The genes are TRBV5-6 and TRBJ2-1; D unclear. Trimming stripped 3 bases from V and 6 bases from J, with 7 bases between. The CDR3 runs to 12 residues. Germline V gene sequence: CDR1 SGHDT, CDR2 YYEEEE. This CDR3 reads CASSSIVNEQFF. The CDR3 region has the DNA TGTGCCAGCAGCTCGATAGTCAATGAGCAGTTCTTC.

This rearrangement joins TRBV7-2 to TRBJ2-5, with no clear D. The CDR3 extends over 13 amino acids. CDR1 is SGHTA and CDR2 is FQGNSA in the germline V gene. V was pared by 1 base and J by 2 bases, with 5 bases between. The CDR3 DNA reads as TGTGCCAGCAGCTTAGTCCTTCAAGAGACCCAGTACTTC. It translates to CASSLVLQETQYF.

The chain is built from TRBV6-5 and TRBJ1-1; TRBD1 agrees at 9 bases. This CDR3 contains 15 residues. The ends lost 6 bases at V and 4 bases at J; junction bases unmatched: 9. Germline V CDR1 and CDR2: MNHEY, SVGAGI. This chain's CDR3 is CASRPQGARSTEAFF. As DNA, the CDR3 is TGTGCCAGCAGACCACAGGGGGCGAGGAGCACTGAAGCTTTCTTT.

In this sample, this clone turned up once. V gene TRBV5-6 combines with J gene TRBJ2-5; no firm D call. This CDR3 contains 12 residues. The germline V and J ends were trimmed by 3 bases and 0 bases, with 3 bases remaining between them. Germline V gives CDR1 SGHDT, CDR2 YYEEEE. The CDR3: CASSSYQETQYF. The DNA of the CDR3 is TGTGCCAGCAGCTCGTACCAAGAGACCCAGTACTTC.

This clone occurred once. This chain uses TRBV10-3 with TRBJ2-2; 7 bases map to TRBD2. Germline CDR1 and CDR2: ENHRY and SYGVKD. CDR3 size: 13 residues. Trimming removed 10 bases from V and 4 bases from J; junction bases left unmatched: 6. DNA for the CDR3: TGTGCCACCCTAGCGGAGCTCACCGGGGAGCTGTTTTTT. It specifies CATLAELTGELFF.

The chain joins TRBV7-2 to TRBJ1-4, with TRBD1 matching 10 bases. The CDR3 runs to 14 residues. In germline, CDR1 is SGHTA, CDR2 FQGNSA. V dropped 5 bases and J dropped 8; count of bases not matched to a gene: 5. CDR3 sequence: CASSMGQGNEKLFF. The CDR3 bases are TGTGCCAGCAGCATGGGACAGGGGAACGAAAAACTGTTTTTT.

The sample holds a few counts of this clone. The chain joins TRBV15 to TRBJ1-5; maybe TRBD1 (5 bases). V lost 2 bases, J lost 0 bases, and 20 bases lay in between. The CDR3 sequence is 19 residues long. Germline V lookup: CDR1 LNHNV, CDR2 YYDKDF (reference sequence). The CDR3 loop is CATSRKPGLKSYSNQPQHF. Here the CDR3 DNA reads TGTGCCACCAGCAGAAAACCGGGACTGAAGTCTTATAGCAATCAGCCCCAGCATTTT.

The rearrangement links TRBV4-1 to TRBJ2-5, with 14 bases lining up with TRBD2. J gave up 0 bases and V 9 bases, and 12 bases lay outside the gene matches. CDR3 length equals 18 residues. CDR1 and CDR2 from the germline V gene are MGHRA and YSYEKL. Written as DNA, the CDR3 is TGCGCCAGGGCCCGGCGGACTAGCGGGGGGAGCAACCAAGAGACCCAGTACTTC. Amino acid sequence: CARARRTSGGSNQETQYF.

The chain uses TRBV7-2 and TRBJ1-6; D is undetermined. The V end was cut by 0 bases, the J end by 7 bases, with 7 bases between. CDR1 is SGHTA and CDR2 is FQGNSA in the germline V gene. The CDR3 consists of 14 residues. As DNA, the CDR3 is TGTGCCAGCAGCTTAGCTATTATAAATTCACCCCTCCACTTT. Translated: CASSLAIINSPLHF.

The gene calls are TRBV7-2 and TRBJ2-5, with 8 bases that match TRBD2. The CDR3 runs to 15 residues. The germline V gene encodes CDR1 SGHTA and CDR2 FQGNSA. The V segment lost 6 bases and the J segment 2 bases; nucleotides outside the gene matches: 8. The CDR3 DNA is TGTGCCAGCAGGTTAACGACTAGCGCTCAAGAGACCCAGTACTTC. It is translated as CASRLTTSAQETQYF.

The V call is TRBV2, the J call TRBJ2-4, with D maybe TRBD2 (6 bases). Trimming shortened V by 2 bases and J by 1 base, and 9 bases separated the two germline ends. CDR1 SNHLY and CDR2 FYNNEI come from the germline V gene. The CDR3 totals 15 residues. The CDR3 reads CASSEWEAAKNIQYF. The CDR3 DNA follows: TGTGCCAGCAGTGAATGGGAGGCGGCCAAAAACATTCAGTACTTC.